Listed here is a single T cell receptor (beta chain). No antigen is known for it. No clone much larger than this one lies a single base away; base qualities are absent. Patients with autoimmune disease history or receiving systemic immunosuppression were excluded from the trial. Peripheral blood for TCR sequencing was collected from all dose cohorts at baseline, on cycle 4 day 1, and on cycle 7 day 1. The samples were taken from a phase I, first-in-human, multicenter, open-label dose-escalation trial of ivuxolimab. The trial enrolled adults with locally advanced or metastatic head and neck squamous cell, hepatocellular, melanoma or renal cell carcinoma. Before TCR sequencing, CD4+ T cells and CD8+ T cells from peripheral blood were sorted into separate populations. This entry belongs to a study of OX40 agonist ivuxolimab in advanced cancers. At the level of the whole study: Ivuxolimab was an agonistic, fully human IgG2 monoclonal antibody directed against OX40 (CD134), a costimulatory receptor. Intravenous ivuxolimab was administered to patients every 2 weeks at six dose levels: 0.01, 0.1, 0.3, 1.5, 3 and 10 mg/kg. Among the roughly 52 dose-escalation patients, about 20 had hepatocellular carcinoma, roughly 15 melanoma, 9 renal cell carcinoma and 9 head and neck cancer. The dose-escalation cohort was 82.7% male with a mean age of about 60 years, ranging from about 20 to 85. Prior anti-PD-1, anti-PD-L1 or anti-CTLA-4 therapy was permitted, and checkpoint inhibitors had been received by about 36% of dose-escalation patients. Partial responses occurred in three dose-escalation patients, of whom one had hepatocellular carcinoma and two had cutaneous melanoma. Peripheral TCRbeta sequencing aimed to test whether ivuxolimab altered TCR sequence diversity and caused clonal T-cell expansion. The paper describes the monotherapy dose-escalation part (N of about 47 patients) of the phase I trial of ivuxolimab. Study-wide findings and limitations: Clonal expansion of both CD4+ and CD8+ blood T cells was observed from baseline to week 6 at doses 0.1 to 3.0 mg/kg. After ivuxolimab, more expanded clones were found on average in CD8+ T cells than in CD4+ T cells. In the 0.1-3.0 mg/kg groups, partial responders had among the lowest normalized peripheral clonal expansion, particularly in CD8+ T cells. The antigen specificity of the clonally expanded peripheral T cells was not determined. Low levels of normalized T-cell clonal expansion were also seen in some patients who did not respond.

Genomic DNA was extracted from sorted cells for sequencing of the TCRbeta CDR3 region. The immunoSEQ Assay was used to sequence the TCRbeta CDR3 regions. Entries here come from immuneACCESS through TCRdb and include only in-frame sequences with V and J called. Some clones fail to appear in such tables; in the studies checked, an unresolved V gene covers under half of the shortfall, and the cause of the remainder is unknown. A total of tens of thousands of clones appear in this sample, approximately 82% of them only once. The ten largest clones take up approximately 2.5% of the sample. The germline V gene yields SGDLS for CDR1 and YYNGEE for CDR2. The V end gives up 2 bases and the J end 4 bases, leaving 6 bases in the junction not matched to a gene. From the cysteine up to the phenylalanine, the CDR3 has a length of 15 residues. CDR3 DNA is the only sequence kept; it has 45 bases, read in frame from the first base.

Here the chain combines TRBV9 and TRBJ2-1; TRBD2 fits 7 bases in the junction. This clonotype originated in an adult with an advanced solid tumor such as melanoma, head and neck, liver or kidney cancer. Sequencing used CD4+ or CD8+ T cells sorted from blood, obtained in a trial of the OX40 agonist ivuxolimab. The DNA is as follows: TGTGCCAGCAGCGTCATGGGTAGCGGGTACAATGAGCAGTTCTTC. Translated, it reads CASSVMGSGYNEQFF.